This T cell receptor (beta chain) stems from a study of CXCR3-negative and CXCR3-positive naive CD8 T cells. Study-level results: CXCR3-positive naive cells had more hydrophobic TRB CDR3s than CXCR3-negative naive cells. CXCR3 levels fell partly with cryopreservation; most assays relied on fresh PBMCs.

With regard to this clonotype: As yet, its antigen is unknown.

The CDR3 runs 14 residues. The germline gives CDR1 SQVTM, CDR2 ANQGSEA. UMI-tagged TRB cDNA libraries were built via 5' RACE. TCRdb reanalyzed the 5' RACE reads and collapses them to one entry per CDR3 protein, without DNA. In total, the table holds roughly 100,000 distinct CDR3 sequences. This receptor was identified in a human donor in good health. Some clones in this sample may be carry-over from other donors' samples. The V call is TRBV29-1, the J call TRBJ2-5; the D call from TCRdb, TRBD1, cannot be confirmed without DNA. Sequencing was done on a sample of naive CXCR3+ CD8+ T cells from blood. Subset reported: CD45RO-CCR7+CD27+CD95- naive CD8+ T cells expressing CXCR3 (TNR3+). The CDR3 loop reads CSVEEAGRGETQYF. The whole variable domain, filled in from reference TRBV29-1 and TRBJ2-5, reads SAVISQKPSRDICQRGTSLTIQCQVDSQVTMMFWYRQQPGQSLTLIATANQGSEATYESGFVIDKFPISRPNLTFSTLTVSNMSPEDSSIYLCSVEEAGRGETQYFGPGTRLLVL.